Here is one TCR beta chain with its context. Its cognate antigen is unknown. The data are from a study of PD-1 blockade in mismatch repair-deficient tumors. As for the study in general: Patients had around 11 mismatch repair-deficient cancer types and were previously treated and progressing.

Clones were read by immunoSEQ multiplex PCR, and TCRdb kept only the in-frame ones, dropping some. There are some 16,000 clones in the sample; under 90% occur only once, and over 9.5% lies in the top ten. Time point denoted: approximately 9-day in vitro stimulation with candidate neoantigen peptide 5. Every patient had mismatch repair deficiency by PCR or immunohistochemistry. Seven ELISpot-reactive neoantigen peptides each drove an approximately 10-day in vitro stimulation. The V and J ends lost 1 base and 4 bases, in that order; junction bases with no gene match: 10. Germline CDR1 and CDR2: SGHTA and FQGTGA. The CDR3 extends over 18 amino acids. Study results and caveats: Three of seven peptides expanded clones, giving over 130 unique blood TCRs.

The gene calls are TRBV7-3 and TRBJ2-2; 9 bases map to TRBD2. This specimen was cells cultured in vitro, taken from a patient treated with pembrolizumab. The receptor comes from an adult with mismatch repair-deficient cancer. CDR3 in DNA: TGTGCCAGCAGCTTAATAGGCGGCGGGAGGGAGGGCACCGGGGAGCTGTTTTTT. Protein product: CASSLIGGGREGTGELFF.